A single TCR beta chain is shown here with its context. This CDR3 has 14 residues. V lost 7 bases and J lost 4; bases outside the gene matches: 6. Germline CDR1 reads MNHEY; CDR2 reads SMNVEV (reference sequence). Vbeta (60) and Jbeta (13) primers were used in the PCR. Data came from immunoSEQ multiplex PCR; TCRdb stores just in-frame clones and leaves some out. The sample includes around 300,000 clones, over 85% of them seen just once. The record originates from a study of cytomegalovirus exposure and HLA in healthy donors. The receptor's source is a woman in her late teens or twenties in good health and CMV-seronegative. The specimen sequenced was PBMCs. The genes are TRBV27 and TRBJ1-2; 10 bases are a match to TRBD1. The DNA of the CDR3 is TGTGCCAGCACCCCCGGGACAGGGGCCTATGGCTACACCTTC. Amino acids: CASTPGTGAYGYTF.